This T cell receptor beta chain was captured by sequencing in a study of T cell responses to AZD1222 COVID-19 vaccine. Regarding the study as a whole: Repertoires in all cases were sampled only once the peak T cell response had passed. Dominant at 160-218 and 743-854, vaccine-associated CD4 TCRs also spanned spike.

Using immunoSEQ multiplex PCR, the repertoire was profiled, and TCRdb retains in-frame clones only, with some absent. The sample yields some 100,000 clones, about 89% seen once. The CDR3 has 11 residues. The germline V gene encodes CDR1 SEHNR and CDR2 FQNEAQ (reference sequence). With 5 bases removed from V and 5 bases from J, the gap between germline ends came to 7 bases. A note on this clone: As yet, its antigen is unknown.

The material sequenced was peripheral blood, taken on day 0 of AZD1222 vaccination. The origin of this receptor is an adult in good health. This chain connects TRBV7-9 to TRBJ2-7, with D perhaps TRBD2 (5 bases). The CDR3 region has the DNA TGTGCCAGCAGCCCCGGGAACGAGCAGTACTTC. This gives the protein CASSPGNEQYF.